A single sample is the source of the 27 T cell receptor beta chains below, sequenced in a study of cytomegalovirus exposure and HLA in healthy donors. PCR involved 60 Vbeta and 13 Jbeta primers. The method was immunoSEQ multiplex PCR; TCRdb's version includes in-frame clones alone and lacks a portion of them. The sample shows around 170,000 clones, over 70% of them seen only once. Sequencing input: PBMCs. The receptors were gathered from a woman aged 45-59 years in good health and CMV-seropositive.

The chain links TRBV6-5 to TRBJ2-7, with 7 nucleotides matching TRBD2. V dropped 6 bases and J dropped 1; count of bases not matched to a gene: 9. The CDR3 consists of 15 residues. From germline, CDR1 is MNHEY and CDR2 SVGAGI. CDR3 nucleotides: TGTGCCAGCAGCCGGGGAGGGTCCTTATCCTACGAGCAGTACTTC. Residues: CASSRGGSLSYEQYF.

CDR3 sequence (DNA): TGTGCCAGCAGTGAACGTGGCAGGGGGATCACCGGGGAGCTGTTTTTT. Protein sequence: CASSERGRGITGELFF. The chain is built from TRBV6-1 and TRBJ2-2, with TRBD1 identical over 7 bases. The germline CDR1 and CDR2 sequences are MNHNS and SASEGT. V dropped 2 bases and J dropped 4; count of bases not matched to a gene: 7. CDR3 size: 16 residues.

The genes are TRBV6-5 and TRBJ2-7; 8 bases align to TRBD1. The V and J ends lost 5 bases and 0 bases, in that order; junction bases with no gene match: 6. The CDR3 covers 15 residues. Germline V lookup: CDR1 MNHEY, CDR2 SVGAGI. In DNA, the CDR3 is TGTGCCAGCAGTGCATACAGGGGGAGCTCCTACGAGCAGTACTTC. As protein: CASSAYRGSSYEQYF.

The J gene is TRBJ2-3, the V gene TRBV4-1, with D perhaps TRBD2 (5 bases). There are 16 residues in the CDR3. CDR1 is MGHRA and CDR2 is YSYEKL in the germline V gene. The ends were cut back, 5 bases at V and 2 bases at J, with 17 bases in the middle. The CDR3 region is CASSFGLDLSTDTQYF. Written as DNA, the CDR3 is TGCGCCAGCAGCTTCGGACTGGACCTATCCACAGATACGCAGTATTTT.

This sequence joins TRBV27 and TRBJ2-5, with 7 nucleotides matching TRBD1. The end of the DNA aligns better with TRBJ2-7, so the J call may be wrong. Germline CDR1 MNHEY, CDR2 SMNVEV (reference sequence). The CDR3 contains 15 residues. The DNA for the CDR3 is TGTGCCAGCAGTCCGAAAACCGGGACAGCCTACGAGCAGTACTTC. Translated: CASSPKTGTAYEQYF.

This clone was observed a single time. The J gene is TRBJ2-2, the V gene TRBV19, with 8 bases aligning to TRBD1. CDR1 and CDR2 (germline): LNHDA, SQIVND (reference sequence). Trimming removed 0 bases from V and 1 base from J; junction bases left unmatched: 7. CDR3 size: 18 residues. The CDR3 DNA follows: TGTGCCAGTAGTATAGAGACAGGGGCCTACAAGAACACCGGGGAGCTGTTTTTT. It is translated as CASSIETGAYKNTGELFF.

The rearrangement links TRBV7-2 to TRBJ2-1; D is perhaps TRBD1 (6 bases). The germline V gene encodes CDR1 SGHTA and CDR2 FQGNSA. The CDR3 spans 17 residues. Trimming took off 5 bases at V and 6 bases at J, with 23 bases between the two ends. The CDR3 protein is CASSPTGVGAGSNEQFF. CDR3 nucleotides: TGTGCCAGCAGCCCCACCGGGGTGGGGGCTGGTAGCAATGAGCAGTTCTTC.

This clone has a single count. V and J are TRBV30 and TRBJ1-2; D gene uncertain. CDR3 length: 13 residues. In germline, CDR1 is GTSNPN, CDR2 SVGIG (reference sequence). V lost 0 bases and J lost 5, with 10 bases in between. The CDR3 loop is CAWSVYPYYGYTF. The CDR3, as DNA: TGTGCCTGGAGTGTATATCCGTATTATGGCTACACCTTC.

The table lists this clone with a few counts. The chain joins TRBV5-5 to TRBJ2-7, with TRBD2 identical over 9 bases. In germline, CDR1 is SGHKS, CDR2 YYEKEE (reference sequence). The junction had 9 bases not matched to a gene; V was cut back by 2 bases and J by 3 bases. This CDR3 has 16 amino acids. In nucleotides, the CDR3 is TGTGCCAGCAGCTTTGGCCGAGGCGGGGGGGACTACGAGCAGTACTTC. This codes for CASSFGRGGGDYEQYF.

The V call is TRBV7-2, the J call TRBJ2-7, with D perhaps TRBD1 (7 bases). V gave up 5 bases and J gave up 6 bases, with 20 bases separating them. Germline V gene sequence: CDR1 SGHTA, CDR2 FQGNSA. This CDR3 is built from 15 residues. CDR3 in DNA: TGTGCCAGCAGCCAGGGGGGAGGCCAGCTTAGCGAGCAGTACTTC. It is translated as CASSQGGGQLSEQYF. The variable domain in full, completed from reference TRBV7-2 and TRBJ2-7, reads GAGVSQSPSNKVTEKGKDVELRCDPISGHTALYWYRQSLGQGLEFLIYFQGNSAPDKSGLPSDRFSAERTGGSVSTLTIQRTQQEDSAVYLCASSQGGGQLSEQYFGPGTRLTVT.

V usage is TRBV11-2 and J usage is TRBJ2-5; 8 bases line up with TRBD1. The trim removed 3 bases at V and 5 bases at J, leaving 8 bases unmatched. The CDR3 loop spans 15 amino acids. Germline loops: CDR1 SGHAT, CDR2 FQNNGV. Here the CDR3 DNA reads TGTGCCAGCAGCTTTCTGACAGGGGTTGGCGAGACCCAGTACTTC. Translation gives CASSFLTGVGETQYF. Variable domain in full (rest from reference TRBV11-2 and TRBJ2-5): EAGVAQSPRYKIIEKRQSVAFWCNPISGHATLYWYQQILGQGPKLLIQFQNNGVVDDSQLPKDRFSAERLKGVDSTLKIQPAKLEDSAVYLCASSFLTGVGETQYFGPGTRLLVL.

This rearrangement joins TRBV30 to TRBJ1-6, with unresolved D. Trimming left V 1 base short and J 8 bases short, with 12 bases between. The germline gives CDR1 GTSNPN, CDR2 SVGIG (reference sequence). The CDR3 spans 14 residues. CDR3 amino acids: CAWSGAPGYSPLHF. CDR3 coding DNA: TGTGCCTGGAGTGGGGCCCCAGGTTATTCACCCCTCCACTTT.

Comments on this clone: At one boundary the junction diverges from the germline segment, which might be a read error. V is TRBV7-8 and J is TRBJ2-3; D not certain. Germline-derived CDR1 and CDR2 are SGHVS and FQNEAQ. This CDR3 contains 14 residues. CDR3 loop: CASSPAGITDAQYF. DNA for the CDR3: TGTGCCAGCAGCCCCGCCGGAATCACAGATGCGCAATATTTT.

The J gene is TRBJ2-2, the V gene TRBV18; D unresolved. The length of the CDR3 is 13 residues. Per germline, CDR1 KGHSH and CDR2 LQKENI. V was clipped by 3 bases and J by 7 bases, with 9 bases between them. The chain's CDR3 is CASSPTSGGELFF. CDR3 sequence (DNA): TGTGCCAGCTCACCTACGAGTGGCGGGGAGCTGTTTTTT.

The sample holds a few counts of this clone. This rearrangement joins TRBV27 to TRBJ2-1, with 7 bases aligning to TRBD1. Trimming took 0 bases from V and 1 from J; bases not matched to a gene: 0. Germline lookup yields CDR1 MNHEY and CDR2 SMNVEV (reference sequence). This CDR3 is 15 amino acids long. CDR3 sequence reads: CASSLSRGSYNEQFF. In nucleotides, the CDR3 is TGTGCCAGCAGTTTATCCAGGGGGTCCTACAATGAGCAGTTCTTC.

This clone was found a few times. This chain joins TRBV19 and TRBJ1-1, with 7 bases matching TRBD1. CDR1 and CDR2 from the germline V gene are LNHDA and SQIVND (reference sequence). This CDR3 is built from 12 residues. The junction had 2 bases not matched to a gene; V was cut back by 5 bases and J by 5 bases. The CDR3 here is CASSVRGTEAFF. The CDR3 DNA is TGTGCCAGTAGTGTCAGGGGGACTGAAGCTTTCTTT.

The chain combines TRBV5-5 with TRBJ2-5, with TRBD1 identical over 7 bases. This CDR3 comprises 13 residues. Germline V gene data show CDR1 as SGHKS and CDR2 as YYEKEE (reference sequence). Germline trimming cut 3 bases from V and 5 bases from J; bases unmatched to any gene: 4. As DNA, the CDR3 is TGTGCCAGCAGCTCGACAGGGCAGGAGACCCAGTACTTC. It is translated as CASSSTGQETQYF.

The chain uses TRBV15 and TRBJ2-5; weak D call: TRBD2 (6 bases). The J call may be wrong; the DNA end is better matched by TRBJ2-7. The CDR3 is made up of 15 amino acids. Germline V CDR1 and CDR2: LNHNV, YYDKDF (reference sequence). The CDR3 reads CATSREPGEAYEQYF. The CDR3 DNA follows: TGTGCCACCAGCAGAGAGCCGGGAGAGGCTTACGAGCAGTACTTC.

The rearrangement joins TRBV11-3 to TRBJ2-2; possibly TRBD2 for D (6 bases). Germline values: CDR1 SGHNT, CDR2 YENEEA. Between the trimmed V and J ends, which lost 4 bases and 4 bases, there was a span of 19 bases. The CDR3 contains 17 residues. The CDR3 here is CASSSRGLVWGTGELFF. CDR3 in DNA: TGTGCCAGCAGCTCCCGGGGACTGGTCTGGGGCACCGGGGAGCTGTTTTTT.

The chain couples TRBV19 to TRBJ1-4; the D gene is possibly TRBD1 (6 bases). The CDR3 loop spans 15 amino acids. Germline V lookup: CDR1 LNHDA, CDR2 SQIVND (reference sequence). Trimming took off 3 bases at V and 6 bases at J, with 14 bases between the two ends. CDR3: CASSMRSTGDEKLFF. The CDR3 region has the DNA TGTGCCAGTAGTATGAGGTCGACAGGAGATGAAAAACTGTTTTTT.

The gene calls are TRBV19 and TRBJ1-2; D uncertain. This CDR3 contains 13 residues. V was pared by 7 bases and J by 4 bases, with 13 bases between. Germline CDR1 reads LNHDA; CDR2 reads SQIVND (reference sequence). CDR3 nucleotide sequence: TGTGCCAGTAACCGGGGTAGGAGCTATGGCTACACCTTC. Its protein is CASNRGRSYGYTF. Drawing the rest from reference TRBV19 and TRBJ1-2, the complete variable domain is DGGITQSPKYLFRKEGQNVTLSCEQNLNHDAMYWYRQDPGQGLRLIYYSQIVNDFQKGDIAEGYSVSREKKESFPLTVTSAQKNPTAFYLCASNRGRSYGYTFGSGTRLTVV.

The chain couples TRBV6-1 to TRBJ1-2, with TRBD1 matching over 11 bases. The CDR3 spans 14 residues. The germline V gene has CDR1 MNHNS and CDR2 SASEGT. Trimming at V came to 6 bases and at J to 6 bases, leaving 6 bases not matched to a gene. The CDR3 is CASRKDRGLDGYTF. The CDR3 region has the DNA TGTGCCAGCAGGAAGGACAGGGGGCTTGATGGCTACACCTTC.

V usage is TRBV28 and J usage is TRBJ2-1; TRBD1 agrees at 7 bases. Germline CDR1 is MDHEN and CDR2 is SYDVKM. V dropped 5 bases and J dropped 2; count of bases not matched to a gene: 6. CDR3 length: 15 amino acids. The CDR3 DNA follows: TGTGCCAGCAGTGGCGACAGGGACACCTACAATGAGCAGTTCTTC. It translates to CASSGDRDTYNEQFF.

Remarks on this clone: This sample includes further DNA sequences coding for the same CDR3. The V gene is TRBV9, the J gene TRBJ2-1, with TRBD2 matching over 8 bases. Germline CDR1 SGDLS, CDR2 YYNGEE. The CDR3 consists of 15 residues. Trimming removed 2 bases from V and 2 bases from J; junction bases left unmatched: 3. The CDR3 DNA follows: TGTGCCAGCAGCGTGGGGACTAGTCCCTACAATGAGCAGTTCTTC. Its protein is CASSVGTSPYNEQFF.

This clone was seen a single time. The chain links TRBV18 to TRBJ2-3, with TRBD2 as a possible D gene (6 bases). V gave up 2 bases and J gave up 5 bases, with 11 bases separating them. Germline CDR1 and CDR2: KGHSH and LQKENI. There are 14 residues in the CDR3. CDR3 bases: TGTGCCAGCTCACCAAATTTCGGGGGAGATACGCAGTATTTT. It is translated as CASSPNFGGDTQYF.

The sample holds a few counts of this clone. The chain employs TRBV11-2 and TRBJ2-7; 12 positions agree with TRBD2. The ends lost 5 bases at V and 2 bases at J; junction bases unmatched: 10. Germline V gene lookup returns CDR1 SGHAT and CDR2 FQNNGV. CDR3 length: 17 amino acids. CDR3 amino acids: CASSPGTSGPVPYEQYF. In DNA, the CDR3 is TGTGCCAGCAGCCCAGGGACTAGCGGGCCAGTTCCCTACGAGCAGTACTTC. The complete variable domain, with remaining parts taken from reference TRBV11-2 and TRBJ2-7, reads EAGVAQSPRYKIIEKRQSVAFWCNPISGHATLYWYQQILGQGPKLLIQFQNNGVVDDSQLPKDRFSAERLKGVDSTLKIQPAKLEDSAVYLCASSPGTSGPVPYEQYFGPGTRLTVT.

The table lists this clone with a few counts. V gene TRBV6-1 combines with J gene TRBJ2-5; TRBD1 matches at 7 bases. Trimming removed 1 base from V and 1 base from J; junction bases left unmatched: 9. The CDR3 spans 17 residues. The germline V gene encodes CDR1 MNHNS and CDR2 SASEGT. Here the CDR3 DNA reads TGTGCCAGCAGTGAAGAAGTAAAGGGACAGATCCAAGAGACCCAGTACTTC. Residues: CASSEEVKGQIQETQYF.